This T cell receptor (beta chain) stems from a study of shared clonotypes between healthy human individuals. Study conclusions and caveats: When compared with the clonotypes that were shared by all four sorted-subset donors, the non-shared clonotypes turned out to have lower generation probabilities.

The protocol was immunoSEQ multiplex PCR, while the TCRdb copy is restricted to in-frame clones and leaves out a portion. This table has some 580,000 clones, roughly 97% appearing once. The CDR3 contains 14 residues. The germline V and J ends were trimmed by 7 bases and 2 bases, with 14 bases remaining between them. Germline-derived CDR1 and CDR2 are MNHNS and SASEGT. Turning to this clone: Its antigen is as yet unknown.

This clonotype was obtained from a woman younger than 45 in good health. Sequencing was performed on naive CD4+ T cells sorted from blood. Specified subset: CD45RA+ positively selected. The J gene is TRBJ1-1, the V gene TRBV6-1; D gene unclear. The CDR3 DNA sequence: TGTGCCAGCACTGCGATCAGTCGTAACACTGAAGCTTTCTTT. Translating it yields CASTAISRNTEAFF.